This T cell receptor (beta chain) was documented in a study of blood T cell repertoires in COVID-19. This clone was counted only a few times. The V gene lost 0 bases and the J gene lost 0 bases, with 15 bases spanning the gap. CDR3 length: 18 residues. The germline gives CDR1 LNHNV, CDR2 YYDKDF (reference sequence). The assay was immunoSEQ multiplex PCR, and TCRdb's table has in-frame clones only and misses some. This table has roughly 280,000 clones, roughly 90% appearing once. The material sequenced was peripheral blood. This TCR was sampled from a woman aged 25 to 39 with COVID-19, enrolled during active disease. V gene TRBV15 combines with J gene TRBJ2-1; TRBD2 is a possible D gene (6 bases). This CDR3 reads CATSRDYSGDSSYNEQFF. The CDR3 coding sequence is TGTGCCACCAGCAGAGATTATAGCGGTGACAGCTCCTACAATGAGCAGTTCTTC.